The T cell receptor beta chain under discussion was sequenced for a study of cytomegalovirus exposure and HLA in healthy donors. This table comes from immunoSEQ multiplex PCR, and its TCRdb copy is limited to in-frame clones, with some not included. In the table there are 250,000 to 400,000 clones, about nine tenths of which are singletons. From germline, CDR1 is SQVTM and CDR2 ANQGSEA. The length of the CDR3 is 11 residues. Trimming left V 5 bases short and J 4 bases short, with 7 bases between. This sequence originates from a woman aged 25-40 years in good health and CMV-seropositive. What was sequenced was PBMCs. The chain has TRBV29-1 and TRBJ2-3, with D unclear. The CDR3 sequence is CSVYVSDTQYF. For the CDR3, the DNA is TGCAGCGTTTATGTCTCAGATACGCAGTATTTT.